A selection of T cell receptor beta chains follows, all from one sample in a study of T-cell reconstitution after alpha-beta-depleted transplantation in children. TCRdb itself ran the PCR reads through MiXCR, one entry per CDR3 protein. This sample has about 600,000 distinct CDR3 sequences, with over 9.5% found just once. The specimen was PBMCs from the stem cell graft donor, collected from the stem cell graft. The receptors derive from a human donor who donated a stem cell graft to a child with acute myeloid leukemia. CDR3s include the opening cysteine and the closing phenylalanine or tryptophan. D genes are given only for firm matches.

d_call: TRBD2; v_call: TRBV9; cdr3_aa: CASSGLAEYNEQFF
d_call: TRBD2; v_call: TRBV30; cdr3_aa: CASQGLAVRTQYF
d_call: .; v_call: TRBV20-1; cdr3_aa: CSGIGGYANEQYF
d_call: TRBD2; v_call: TRBV12-3/TRBV12-4; cdr3_aa: CASSLAGGLANEQFF
d_call: TRBD1; v_call: TRBV29-1; cdr3_aa: CSVGRGPYEQYF
d_call: .; v_call: TRBV12-3/TRBV12-4; cdr3_aa: CASRVTGTISYEQYF
d_call: .; v_call: TRBV18; cdr3_aa: CASSPETGIRANVLTF
d_call: .; v_call: TRBV15; cdr3_aa: CATGGGEGDEQFF
d_call: TRBD1; v_call: TRBV20-1; cdr3_aa: CSVDTGGTYNEQFF
d_call: .; v_call: TRBV12-3/TRBV12-4; cdr3_aa: CASSQLLGPDTQYF
d_call: .; v_call: TRBV3-1; cdr3_aa: CASSQGGKGGKAFF
d_call: TRBD2; v_call: TRBV27; cdr3_aa: CATGTSSSRDTQYF
d_call: TRBD1; v_call: TRBV6-6; cdr3_aa: CASGRDRAYEQYF
d_call: .; v_call: TRBV29-1; cdr3_aa: CSVDGSETQYF
d_call: .; v_call: TRBV20-1; cdr3_aa: CCARDLGGEGYEQYF
d_call: TRBD2; v_call: TRBV6-2/TRBV6-3; cdr3_aa: CASSQTSPLGEQFF
d_call: .; v_call: TRBV12-3/TRBV12-4; cdr3_aa: CASSPSRGRGSPLHF
d_call: TRBD2; v_call: TRBV20-1; cdr3_aa: CSAPTSGRAYEQYF
d_call: TRBD2; v_call: TRBV9; cdr3_aa: CASSALPGLAGGTDTQYF
d_call: TRBD2; v_call: TRBV20-1; cdr3_aa: CSARDGTSGRVNEQFF
d_call: TRBD1; v_call: TRBV24-1; cdr3_aa: CATSDLTGGVLGELFF
d_call: TRBD2; v_call: TRBV18; cdr3_aa: CASSPRGASGSGSEQYF
d_call: TRBD1; v_call: TRBV28; cdr3_aa: CASVGVGTAYEQYF
d_call: TRBD1; v_call: TRBV4-1; cdr3_aa: CASSQVGQGSSYEQYF
d_call: TRBD1; v_call: TRBV6-4; cdr3_aa: CASNCETGRQETQYF
d_call: .; v_call: TRBV20-1; cdr3_aa: CSASAGPSYEQYF
d_call: .; v_call: TRBV7-9; cdr3_aa: CASSLNGNNQPQHF
d_call: .; v_call: TRBV20-1; cdr3_aa: CSAPNGLGPSYEQYF
d_call: .; v_call: TRBV20-1; cdr3_aa: CSATIQGALASGSLETQYF
d_call: .; v_call: TRBV3-1; cdr3_aa: CASSPGTQRTRDTQYF
d_call: .; v_call: TRBV12-3/TRBV12-4; cdr3_aa: CASSRWRELVYEQYF
d_call: .; v_call: TRBV6-2/TRBV6-3; cdr3_aa: CASSLSSTVTEAFF
d_call: .; v_call: TRBV20-1; cdr3_aa: CSARDFSSAGHEQFF
d_call: .; v_call: TRBV30; cdr3_aa: CAWMGDHQPQHF
d_call: TRBD1; v_call: TRBV11-2; cdr3_aa: CASSLDFRGSNYEQYF
d_call: TRBD2; v_call: TRBV29-1; cdr3_aa: CSVGTSGRALNEQFF
d_call: TRBD2; v_call: TRBV5-3; cdr3_aa: CARGEGGVVRLAREQYF
d_call: TRBD1; v_call: TRBV29-1; cdr3_aa: CSVALSTGGFRGANVLTF
d_call: TRBD2; v_call: TRBV28; cdr3_aa: CASRRKGGTSGNDEQFF
d_call: .; v_call: TRBV12-3/TRBV12-4; cdr3_aa: CASMDQGTQYF
d_call: .; v_call: TRBV4-3; cdr3_aa: CASSQAGWAGWEQYF
d_call: TRBD1; v_call: TRBV12-3/TRBV12-4; cdr3_aa: CASSFSDRAVLDTQYF
d_call: TRBD1; v_call: TRBV6-5; cdr3_aa: CASSLDRVVTEAFF